The rows below give T cell receptor beta chains drawn from one sample of a study of PD-L1 blockade in urothelial cancer. Profiled with immunoSEQ multiplex PCR; TCRdb holds only in-frame clones, not every one. The table has 100,000 to 150,000 clones, roughly 80% seen once. The material sequenced was PBMCs, taken around atezolizumab (anti-PD-L1) treatment. The receptor source for this set is a man aged 50-59 years with urothelial cancer. The CDR3 runs from the conserved cysteine through the conserved F or W. A D gene is named only where the DNA matches it firmly. The listing skips clone size in some rows; elsewhere it reads once, few, many or a size class.

d_gene: TRBD1
v_gene: TRBV7-9
j_gene: TRBJ1-5
abundance: -
CDR3nt: TGTGCCAGCAGCCGGACAGGGGGGCAGCCCCAGCATTTT
CDR3aa: CASSRTGGQPQHF

d_gene: TRBD1
v_gene: TRBV6-6
j_gene: TRBJ1-5
abundance: -
CDR3nt: TGTGCCAGTCGATTGGGACAGGATAATCAGCCCCAGCATTTT
CDR3aa: CASRLGQDNQPQHF

d_gene: -
v_gene: TRBV18
j_gene: TRBJ1-1
abundance: few
CDR3nt: TGTGCCAGCTCACCATCAAGGAGTACTGAAGCTTTCTTT
CDR3aa: CASSPSRSTEAFF

d_gene: TRBD1
v_gene: TRBV2
j_gene: TRBJ1-6
abundance: -
CDR3nt: TGTGCCAGCAGTGATGGGACAGGGGGATTTTCACCCCTCCACTTT
CDR3aa: CASSDGTGGFSPLHF

d_gene: -
v_gene: TRBV27
j_gene: TRBJ1-2
abundance: -
CDR3nt: TGTGCCAGCAGTTTATCGATCAGGCATGGCTACACCTTC
CDR3aa: CASSLSIRHGYTF

d_gene: -
v_gene: TRBV15
j_gene: TRBJ2-5
abundance: -
CDR3nt: TGTGCCACCAGCAGAACCGATCGTCTATTAGAGACCCAGTACTTC
CDR3aa: CATSRTDRLLETQYF

d_gene: -
v_gene: TRBV28
j_gene: TRBJ2-3
abundance: -
CDR3nt: TGTGCCAGCAGTTTATCGAGGTTAACAGATACGCAGTATTTT
CDR3aa: CASSLSRLTDTQYF

d_gene: TRBD2
v_gene: TRBV19
j_gene: TRBJ2-1
abundance: few
CDR3nt: TGTGCCAGTAGTACTCTAGCGGCAAGCTCCTACAATGAGCAGTTCTTC
CDR3aa: CASSTLAASSYNEQFF

d_gene: -
v_gene: TRBV19
j_gene: TRBJ1-5
abundance: -
CDR3nt: TGTGCCAGTAGTATTGTGGGGCAGGGTCAGCCCCAGCATTTT
CDR3aa: CASSIVGQGQPQHF

d_gene: -
v_gene: TRBV6-6
j_gene: TRBJ2-7
abundance: -
CDR3nt: TGTGCCAGCAGTCCCCACAGTGCGCGATTCGACGAGCAGTACTTC
CDR3aa: CASSPHSARFDEQYF

d_gene: TRBD2
v_gene: TRBV6-1
j_gene: TRBJ2-1
abundance: -
CDR3nt: TGTGCCAGCAGAGCGGGAGTGGATGAGCAGTTCTTC
CDR3aa: CASRAGVDEQFF

d_gene: -
v_gene: TRBV6-5
j_gene: TRBJ1-2
abundance: -
CDR3nt: TGTGCCAGCAGCCAAAAACAGGTGGCTGGCTACACCTTC
CDR3aa: CASSQKQVAGYTF

d_gene: TRBD1
v_gene: TRBV28
j_gene: TRBJ2-1
abundance: -
CDR3nt: TGTGCCAGCAGCGCTGACAGGGGGCGCGATTATGAGCAGTTCTTC
CDR3aa: CASSADRGRDYEQFF

d_gene: -
v_gene: TRBV10-3
j_gene: TRBJ2-1
abundance: -
CDR3nt: TGTGCCATCAGTGAGGTCGCCGGGGACAATGAGCAGTTCTTC
CDR3aa: CAISEVAGDNEQFF

d_gene: TRBD1
v_gene: TRBV19
j_gene: TRBJ1-5
abundance: -
CDR3nt: TGTGCCAGTACCTCGGACAGGGGCCGGCGGCAGCCCCAGCATTTT
CDR3aa: CASTSDRGRRQPQHF

d_gene: TRBD2
v_gene: TRBV11-2
j_gene: TRBJ2-3
abundance: -
CDR3nt: TGTGCCAGCAGCGCAACTAGCGGGATGCAGTATTTT
CDR3aa: CASSATSGMQYF

d_gene: TRBD1
v_gene: TRBV7-2
j_gene: TRBJ1-2
abundance: -
CDR3nt: TGTGCCAGCAGCTCCCCGGGACAGGGGGCTAACTATGGCTACACCTTC
CDR3aa: CASSSPGQGANYGYTF

d_gene: -
v_gene: TRBV15
j_gene: TRBJ2-5
abundance: -
CDR3nt: TGTGCCACCAGCAGAGCTAGGGGCCAGGGGACGGAGACCCAGTACTTC
CDR3aa: CATSRARGQGTETQYF

d_gene: -
v_gene: TRBV28
j_gene: TRBJ1-5
abundance: few
CDR3nt: TGTGCCAGCAGTTTATCGGGTCAGCCCCAGCATTTT
CDR3aa: CASSLSGQPQHF

d_gene: -
v_gene: TRBV27
j_gene: TRBJ2-7
abundance: -
CDR3nt: TGTGCCAGCAGTTTACGACACGGGGATCGGGAGCAGTACTTC
CDR3aa: CASSLRHGDREQYF

d_gene: -
v_gene: TRBV29-1
j_gene: TRBJ1-1
abundance: -
CDR3nt: TGCAGCGTTGCCCGGTTCCAGGTCGGCACTGAAGCTTTCTTT
CDR3aa: CSVARFQVGTEAFF

d_gene: -
v_gene: TRBV1
j_gene: TRBJ1-6
abundance: few
CDR3nt: TGCACCAGCAGCCAAGCCAGGGTTTGTTCACCCCTCCACTTT
CDR3aa: CTSSQARVCSPLHF

d_gene: -
v_gene: TRBV5-1
j_gene: TRBJ2-3
abundance: -
CDR3nt: TGCGCCAGCACCAGCCGCGGGGGCCCCACAGATACGCAGTATTTT
CDR3aa: CASTSRGGPTDTQYF

d_gene: TRBD1
v_gene: TRBV28
j_gene: TRBJ2-5
abundance: -
CDR3nt: TGTGCCAGCGTGGGGACAGGTGGGGAGACCCAGTACTTC
CDR3aa: CASVGTGGETQYF

d_gene: -
v_gene: TRBV6-5
j_gene: TRBJ1-2
abundance: -
CDR3nt: TGTGCCAGCACCCTTGGCCAGGGATTAAACTATGGCTACACCTTC
CDR3aa: CASTLGQGLNYGYTF

d_gene: TRBD1
v_gene: TRBV5-1
j_gene: TRBJ2-1
abundance: -
CDR3nt: TGCGCCAGCAGCTTGAGTTCAGGGGGCAATGAGCAGTTCTTC
CDR3aa: CASSLSSGGNEQFF

d_gene: TRBD2
v_gene: TRBV11-2
j_gene: TRBJ2-1
abundance: -
CDR3nt: TGTGCCAGCAGCTTTAGGGGACTAGCGGGAGTGGTCTTC
CDR3aa: CASSFRGLAGVVF

d_gene: -
v_gene: TRBV29-1
j_gene: TRBJ2-1
abundance: once
CDR3nt: TGCAGCCCGATCAGGAACAATGAGCAGTTCTTC
CDR3aa: CSPIRNNEQFF

d_gene: -
v_gene: TRBV2
j_gene: TRBJ2-1
abundance: -
CDR3nt: TGTGCCAGCAGATCACAGGGATTATCCTACAATGAGCAGTTCTTC
CDR3aa: CASRSQGLSYNEQFF

d_gene: -
v_gene: TRBV30
j_gene: TRBJ1-2
abundance: few
CDR3nt: TGTGCCTGGGCAATGGGACAAAAAGGGCGCTATGGCTACACCTTC
CDR3aa: CAWAMGQKGRYGYTF

d_gene: -
v_gene: TRBV13
j_gene: TRBJ2-3
abundance: -
CDR3nt: TGTGCCAGCAGCCCCCGTTTGGGCGCAGATACGCAGTATTTT
CDR3aa: CASSPRLGADTQYF

d_gene: TRBD2
v_gene: TRBV11-2
j_gene: TRBJ2-1
abundance: -
CDR3nt: TGTGCCAGCAGCCAAGGGACTAGCGGGAGGGCACGGGGTTTAAATGAGCAGTTCTTC
CDR3aa: CASSQGTSGRARGLNEQFF

d_gene: -
v_gene: TRBV14
j_gene: TRBJ2-3
abundance: -
CDR3nt: TGTGCCAGCAGTCAAATAGGGCCCCAGGGAACATCGCGGCCAGATACGCAGTATTTT
CDR3aa: CASSQIGPQGTSRPDTQYF

d_gene: TRBD2
v_gene: TRBV4-1
j_gene: TRBJ2-3
abundance: few
CDR3nt: TGCGCCAGCAGCCAGGGACTAGCGGGGCCACCCACAGATACGCAGTATTTT
CDR3aa: CASSQGLAGPPTDTQYF

d_gene: -
v_gene: TRBV19
j_gene: TRBJ2-5
abundance: few
CDR3nt: TGTGCCAGTAGTTCCGGGAAAAAGCGCTCGGAGACCCAGTACTTC
CDR3aa: CASSSGKKRSETQYF

d_gene: TRBD2
v_gene: TRBV20-1
j_gene: TRBJ2-7
abundance: -
CDR3nt: TGCAGTGGTGAGCGGGAGGGCGAGCAGTACTTC
CDR3aa: CSGEREGEQYF

d_gene: TRBD2
v_gene: TRBV6-6
j_gene: TRBJ2-1
abundance: -
CDR3nt: TGTGCCAGCAGCAGGCTAGCGGGAGGCAACAATGAGCAGTTCTTC
CDR3aa: CASSRLAGGNNEQFF

d_gene: -
v_gene: TRBV19
j_gene: TRBJ2-7
abundance: -
CDR3nt: TGTGCCAGTAGTTCTAGCTCGAGCTCCTACGAGCAGTACTTC
CDR3aa: CASSSSSSSYEQYF

d_gene: TRBD2
v_gene: TRBV30
j_gene: TRBJ2-2
abundance: -
CDR3nt: TGTGCCTGGACGCAAAGCGGGAGAAACACCGGGGAGCTGTTTTTT
CDR3aa: CAWTQSGRNTGELFF

d_gene: -
v_gene: TRBV11-2
j_gene: TRBJ1-1
abundance: -
CDR3nt: TGTGCCAGCAGCCCCAGGGGTAAGAACACTGAAGCTTTCTTT
CDR3aa: CASSPRGKNTEAFF

d_gene: -
v_gene: TRBV28
j_gene: TRBJ1-2
abundance: -
CDR3nt: TGTGCCAGCAGGTCTCGCTATGGCTACACCTTC
CDR3aa: CASRSRYGYTF

d_gene: -
v_gene: TRBV19
j_gene: TRBJ1-1
abundance: -
CDR3nt: TGTGCCAGTAGGAACAGGGACATGAACACTGAAGCTTTCTTT
CDR3aa: CASRNRDMNTEAFF

d_gene: TRBD1
v_gene: TRBV5-6
j_gene: TRBJ2-7
abundance: -
CDR3nt: TGTGCCAGCAGCTTGGGGACAGGAATAGCCTACGAGCAGTACTTC
CDR3aa: CASSLGTGIAYEQYF

d_gene: TRBD1
v_gene: TRBV9
j_gene: TRBJ2-7
abundance: -
CDR3nt: TGTGCCAGCAGCGCCCGGGGGACAGGGGTGGACGAGCAGTACTTC
CDR3aa: CASSARGTGVDEQYF

d_gene: -
v_gene: TRBV4-1
j_gene: TRBJ2-1
abundance: -
CDR3nt: TGCGCCAGCAGCCAAGACTCGGTTAGGAGTGAGCAGTTCTTC
CDR3aa: CASSQDSVRSEQFF